Included here is one TCR beta chain sequence, with context. The sample comes from a study of T cell changes during pregnancy in multiple sclerosis. Germline trimming cut 5 bases from V and 4 bases from J; bases unmatched to any gene: 8. The CDR3 loop spans 15 amino acids. Germline CDR1 SGHTA, CDR2 FQGNSA. This table comes from immunoSEQ multiplex PCR, and its TCRdb copy is limited to in-frame clones, with some not included. Of tens of thousands of clones in the sample, approximately 90% were seen once. The chain couples TRBV7-2 to TRBJ1-5, with 7 bases aligning to TRBD1. This receptor was identified in a female donor in good health, enrolled as a control in a pregnancy study. This specimen was peripheral blood, taken in the second trimester of pregnancy. The CDR3 protein is CASSKRDSFNQPQHF. CDR3 nucleotides: TGTGCCAGCAGCAAACGGGACAGTTTTAATCAGCCCCAGCATTTT.